This T cell receptor beta chain came from a study of T cell responses to AZD1222 COVID-19 vaccine. Clones were sequenced by immunoSEQ multiplex PCR, and TCRdb holds only the in-frame ones, with some missing. The table records fewer than 130,000 clones, roughly four fifths of them present only once. This clone showed up many times. This sequence was found in an adult in good health. The sample consisted of peripheral blood, taken on day 0 of AZD1222 vaccination.

The CDR3 loop is CASSLTGGNTEAFF. For the CDR3, the DNA is TGTGCCAGCAGCTTAACGGGGGGGAACACTGAAGCTTTCTTT. The chain uses TRBV7-2 and TRBJ1-1; a possible D gene is TRBD1 (5 bases). The CDR3 extends over 14 amino acids. Germline V gene data show CDR1 as SGHTA and CDR2 as FQGNSA. The V end lost 2 bases, the J end lost 1 base, and 8 bases lay between the germline ends.